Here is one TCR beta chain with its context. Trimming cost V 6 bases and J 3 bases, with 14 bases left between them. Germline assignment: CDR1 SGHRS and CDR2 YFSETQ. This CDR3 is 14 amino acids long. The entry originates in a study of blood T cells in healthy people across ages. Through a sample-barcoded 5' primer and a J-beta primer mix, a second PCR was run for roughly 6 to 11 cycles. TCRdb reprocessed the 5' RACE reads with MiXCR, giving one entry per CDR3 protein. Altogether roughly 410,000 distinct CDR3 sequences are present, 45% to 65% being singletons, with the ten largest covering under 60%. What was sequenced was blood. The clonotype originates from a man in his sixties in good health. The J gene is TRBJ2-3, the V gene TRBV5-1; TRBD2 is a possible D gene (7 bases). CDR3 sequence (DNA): TGCGCCAGCACTCCGGGGGGCTTTACAGATACGCAGTATTTT. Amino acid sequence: CASTPGGFTDTQYF.